Only a few counts were recorded for the clone carrying this T cell receptor beta chain. Its target is not known. These data belong to a study of response to subunit inactivated influenza vaccine. Points from the study as a whole: Few new T cells, the authors suggested, are recruited by each seasonal influenza vaccination.

With V trimmed by 5 bases and J by 5 bases, 4 bases remained unmatched. The germline gives CDR1 SGHAT, CDR2 FQNNGV. This CDR3 contains 13 residues. Each CDR3 protein gets one entry after TCRdb re-called the RT-PCR reads with MiXCR. The sample consists of about half a million distinct CDR3 sequences, around 9.9% of them appearing once. The input for sequencing was PBMCs from blood, taken roughly 47 days after vaccination. The receptor comes from a man aged 45-65 years who received an inactivated influenza vaccine. V is TRBV11-2 and J is TRBJ1-2, with TRBD1 matching 8 bases. The CDR3 protein is CASSLRQGYGYTF. The CDR3 DNA reads as TGTGCCAGCAGCCTCCGACAGGGGTATGGCTACACCTTC.